This T cell receptor (beta chain) was observed in a study of CD8 T cells in ankylosing spondylitis. TCRdb re-derived calls from the 5' RACE reads in MiXCR, one entry per CDR3 protein. The sample shows over 25,000 distinct CDR3 sequences, 7.9% of them seen only once. Trimming took 8 bases from V and 1 from J, leaving 17 bases between them. Per germline, CDR1 DFQATT and CDR2 SNEGSKA (reference sequence). This CDR3 spans 15 amino acids. This clonotype occurred a few times. What was sequenced was blood. The chain carries TRBV20-1 and TRBJ2-2; the D gene is possibly TRBD1 (5 bases). The sequence came from a male donor with ankylosing spondylitis or in good health (not recorded which). The CDR3 DNA reads TGCAGTACCGACACAGGACCAAGGAACACCGGGGAGCTGTTTTTT. Protein product: CSTDTGPRNTGELFF.